This entry describes one T cell receptor (beta chain). This entry is derived from a study of radiotherapy plus CTLA-4 blockade in lung cancer. V was pared by 5 bases and J by 3 bases, with 11 bases of the junction left unmatched. CDR1 and CDR2 (germline): MDHEN, SYDVKM. CDR3 length equals 17 residues. The protocol was immunoSEQ multiplex PCR, while the TCRdb copy is restricted to in-frame clones and leaves out a portion. The sample yields 84,000 or so clones, about 80% seen once. This clonotype originated in a human donor with non-small cell lung cancer that progressed on radiotherapy plus ipilimumab. V and J are TRBV28 and TRBJ2-1; 9 bases match TRBD1. Sequenced material: peripheral blood, taken from a patient treated with radiotherapy plus ipilimumab. CDR3 protein: CASSRPPGQGFYNEQFF. CDR3 sequence (DNA): TGTGCCAGCAGTCGCCCCCCGGGACAGGGCTTCTACAATGAGCAGTTCTTC.